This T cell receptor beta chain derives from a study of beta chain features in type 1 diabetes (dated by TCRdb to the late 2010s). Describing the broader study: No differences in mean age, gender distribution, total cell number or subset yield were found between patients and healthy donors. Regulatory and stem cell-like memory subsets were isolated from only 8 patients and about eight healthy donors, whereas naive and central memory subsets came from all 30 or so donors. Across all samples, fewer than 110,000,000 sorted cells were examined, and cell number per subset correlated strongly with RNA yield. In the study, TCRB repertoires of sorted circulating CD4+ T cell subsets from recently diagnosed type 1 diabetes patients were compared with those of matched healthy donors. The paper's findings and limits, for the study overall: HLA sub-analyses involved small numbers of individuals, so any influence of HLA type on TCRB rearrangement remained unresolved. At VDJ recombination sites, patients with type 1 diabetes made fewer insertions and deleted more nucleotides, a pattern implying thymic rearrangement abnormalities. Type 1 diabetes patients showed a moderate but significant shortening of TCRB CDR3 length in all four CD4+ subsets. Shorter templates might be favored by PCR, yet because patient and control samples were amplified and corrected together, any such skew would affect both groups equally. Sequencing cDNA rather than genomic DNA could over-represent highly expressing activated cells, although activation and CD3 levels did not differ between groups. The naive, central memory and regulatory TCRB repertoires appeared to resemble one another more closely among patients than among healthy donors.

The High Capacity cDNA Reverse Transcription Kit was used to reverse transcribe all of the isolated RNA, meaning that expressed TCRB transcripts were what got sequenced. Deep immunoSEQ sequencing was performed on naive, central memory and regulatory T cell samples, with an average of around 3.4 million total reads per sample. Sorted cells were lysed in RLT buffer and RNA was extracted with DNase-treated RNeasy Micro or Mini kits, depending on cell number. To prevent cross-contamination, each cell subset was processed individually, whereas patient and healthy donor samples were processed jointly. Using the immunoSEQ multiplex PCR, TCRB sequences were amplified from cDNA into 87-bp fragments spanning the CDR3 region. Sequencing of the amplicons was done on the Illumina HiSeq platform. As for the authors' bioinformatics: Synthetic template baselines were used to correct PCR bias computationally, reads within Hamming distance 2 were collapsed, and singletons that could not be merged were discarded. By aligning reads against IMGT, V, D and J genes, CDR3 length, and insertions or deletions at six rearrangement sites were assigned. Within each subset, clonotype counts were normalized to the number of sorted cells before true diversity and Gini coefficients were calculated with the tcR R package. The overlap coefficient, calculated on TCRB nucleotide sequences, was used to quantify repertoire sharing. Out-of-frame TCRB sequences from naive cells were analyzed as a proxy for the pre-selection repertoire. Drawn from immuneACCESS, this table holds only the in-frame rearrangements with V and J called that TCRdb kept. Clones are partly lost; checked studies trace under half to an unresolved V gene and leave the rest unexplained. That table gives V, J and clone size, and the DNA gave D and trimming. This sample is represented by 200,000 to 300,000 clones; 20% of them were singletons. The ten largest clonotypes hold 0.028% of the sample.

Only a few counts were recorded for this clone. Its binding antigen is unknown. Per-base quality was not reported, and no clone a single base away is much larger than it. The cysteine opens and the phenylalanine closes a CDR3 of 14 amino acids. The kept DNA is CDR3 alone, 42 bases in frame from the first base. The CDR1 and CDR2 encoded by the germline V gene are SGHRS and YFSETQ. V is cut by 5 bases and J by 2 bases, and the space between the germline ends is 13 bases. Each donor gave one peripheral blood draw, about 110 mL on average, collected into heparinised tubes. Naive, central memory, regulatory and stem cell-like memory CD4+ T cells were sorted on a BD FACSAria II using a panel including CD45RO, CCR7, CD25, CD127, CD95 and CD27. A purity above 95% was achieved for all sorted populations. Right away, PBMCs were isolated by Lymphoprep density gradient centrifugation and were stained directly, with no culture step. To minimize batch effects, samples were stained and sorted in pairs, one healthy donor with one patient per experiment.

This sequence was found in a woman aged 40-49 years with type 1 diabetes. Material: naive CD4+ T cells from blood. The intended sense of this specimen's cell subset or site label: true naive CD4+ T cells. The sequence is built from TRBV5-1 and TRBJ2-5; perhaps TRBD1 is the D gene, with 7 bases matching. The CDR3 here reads CASRKEGAQETQYF. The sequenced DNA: TGCGCCAGCAGGAAGGAGGGGGCACAAGAGACCCAGTACTTC.